What follows are 21 T cell receptor beta chains derived from one specimen sequenced in a study of neoadjuvant nivolumab and ipilimumab in lung cancer. Assay: immunoSEQ multiplex PCR; the TCRdb copy retains only in-frame clones and omits some. The sample holds under 20,000 clones, approximately 87% seen once. The source was peripheral blood, collected before neoadjuvant nivolumab, alone or with ipilimumab. All receptors come from an adult with non-small cell lung cancer.

The rearrangement links TRBV7-2 to TRBJ2-1; 12 bases fit TRBD2. The germline CDR1 and CDR2 sequences are SGHTA and FQGNSA. The J segment lost 6 bases and the V segment lost 6 bases, leaving 3 bases of the junction unmatched. The CDR3 sequence is 14 residues long. The CDR3 loop reads CASSRTSGINEQFF. The CDR3 DNA follows: TGTGCCAGCAGTCGGACTAGCGGGATCAATGAGCAGTTCTTC. Full variable domain (outside the CDR3, taken from reference TRBV7-2 and TRBJ2-1): GAGVSQSPSNKVTEKGKDVELRCDPISGHTALYWYRQSLGQGLEFLIYFQGNSAPDKSGLPSDRFSAERTGGSVSTLTIQRTQQEDSAVYLCASSRTSGINEQFFGPGTRLTVL.

This chain uses TRBV2 with TRBJ2-7; perhaps TRBD2 as D (5 bases). CDR1 is SNHLY and CDR2 is FYNNEI in the germline V gene. V lost 3 bases to trimming and J lost 6 bases, with 9 bases between them. The CDR3 totals 12 residues. CDR3 residues: CASSESGLEQYF. The CDR3, as DNA: TGTGCCAGCAGTGAGTCTGGACTCGAGCAGTACTTC.

The chain joins TRBV18 to TRBJ2-3; a weak D match, TRBD1 (5 bases). The CDR3 loop spans 13 amino acids. Germline V gene lookup returns CDR1 KGHSH and CDR2 LQKENI. The V and J ends lost 5 bases and 2 bases respectively, with 8 bases between them. The CDR3 nucleotides are TGTGCCAGCTCAGCGACAGTCACAGATACGCAGTATTTT. Its translation: CASSATVTDTQYF.

The gene calls are TRBV5-4 and TRBJ2-3, with D unclear. The CDR3 contains 13 residues. CDR1 is SGHNT and CDR2 is YYREEE in the germline V gene (reference sequence). The germline V and J ends were trimmed by 9 bases and 1 base, with 12 bases remaining between them. The CDR3, as DNA: TGTGCCACCCTATCGGGTGGCACAGATACGCAGTATTTT. Protein product: CATLSGGTDTQYF.

CDR3 protein: CASSLGASTSGEQFF. In nucleotides, the CDR3 is TGCGCCAGCAGCTTGGGAGCTAGCACCTCAGGGGAGCAGTTCTTC. The rearrangement links TRBV5-1 to TRBJ2-1, with D perhaps being TRBD1 or TRBD2 (5 bases each). CDR3 length equals 15 residues. The germline CDR1 and CDR2 sequences are SGHRS and YFSETQ. V was shortened by 0 bases and J by 10 bases, with 17 bases between the two germline ends.

The chain combines TRBV7-8 with TRBJ1-4, with D possibly TRBD1 on 5 matching bases. Trimming left V 1 base short and J 6 bases short, with 18 bases between. This CDR3 is built from 17 residues. Germline-derived CDR1 and CDR2 are SGHVS and FQNEAQ. CDR3 in DNA: TGTGCCAGCAGCTTAGTTCAGGGAAGGGGAGTGGATGAAAAACTGTTTTTT. The encoded protein is CASSLVQGRGVDEKLFF.

This clone was picked up one time. CDR3 residues: CASSLEGQGYEQYF. The CDR3 region has the DNA TGTGCCAGCAGCTTAGAGGGACAGGGCTACGAGCAGTACTTC. This chain connects TRBV7-6 to TRBJ2-7, with 9 bases fitting TRBD1. CDR3 length: 14 residues. From germline, CDR1 is SGHVS and CDR2 FNYEAQ. V lost 1 base, J lost 3 bases, and 1 base stayed unmatched.

CDR3 bases: TGTGCCAGCAGCTTGGGGGGCAGGGGGGTTGGCTACGAGCAGTACTTC. Protein sequence: CASSLGGRGVGYEQYF. This chain links TRBV5-6 with TRBJ2-7; the D gene is possibly TRBD1 (7 bases). The CDR3 is made up of 16 amino acids. Trimming pared 0 bases from V and 3 bases from J, leaving 16 bases between. The V gene's germline CDR1 is SGHDT and CDR2 YYEEEE.

The chain employs TRBV6-6 and TRBJ1-5, with TRBD1 as a possible D gene (6 bases). The CDR3 runs to 14 residues. Trimming took 6 bases from V and 7 from J, leaving 16 bases between them. In germline, CDR1 is MNHNY, CDR2 SVGAGI (reference sequence). The CDR3 spells CASSLRGVEQPQHF. The CDR3 nucleotides are TGTGCCAGCAGCCTCAGGGGAGTAGAACAGCCCCAGCATTTT.

The chain combines TRBV11-2 with TRBJ1-2, with a possible D match to TRBD1 (6 bases). CDR1 and CDR2 (germline): SGHAT, FQNNGV. The CDR3 covers 16 residues. Trimming removed 5 bases at V and 3 bases at J, with 19 bases between. This CDR3 is CASSPVVGAVDYGYTF. In DNA form, the CDR3 reads TGTGCCAGCAGCCCGGTGGTGGGGGCAGTCGACTATGGCTACACCTTC.

This chain uses TRBV18 with TRBJ2-7; D remains unclear. Germline-derived CDR1 and CDR2 are KGHSH and LQKENI. V lost 3 bases and J 2 bases, leaving 8 bases between the germline ends. This CDR3 has 13 amino acids. Here the CDR3 reads CASSPAETYEQYF. In DNA form, the CDR3 reads TGTGCCAGCTCACCGGCCGAGACCTACGAGCAGTACTTC.

The chain couples TRBV6-5 to TRBJ2-7; perhaps TRBD1 as D (6 bases). The CDR3 consists of 14 residues. Germline-derived CDR1 and CDR2 are MNHEY and SVGAGI. Between the trimmed V and J ends, which lost 5 bases and 1 base, there was a span of 12 bases. The CDR3 DNA is TGTGCCAGCAGTGCCGACGGACAGTCCTACGAGCAGTACTTC. It yields the protein CASSADGQSYEQYF.

This clone was found a few times. The gene calls are TRBV7-8 and TRBJ2-7; no clear D gene. The CDR3 extends over 12 amino acids. Germline lookup yields CDR1 SGHVS and CDR2 FQNEAQ. The germline V and J ends were trimmed by 5 bases and 7 bases, with 12 bases remaining between them. The CDR3: CASSRASPEQYF. CDR3 DNA sequence: TGTGCCAGCAGCCGAGCCTCCCCGGAGCAGTACTTC.

The V call is TRBV6-5, the J call TRBJ2-7, with 10 nucleotides matching TRBD1. Trimming removed 6 bases from V and 3 bases from J; junction bases left unmatched: 11. This CDR3 comprises 16 residues. Per germline, CDR1 MNHEY and CDR2 SVGAGI. The DNA of the CDR3 is TGTGCCAGCAGGTACCTTTCCGGACAGGGGGGCTACGAGCAGTACTTC. Translating gives CASRYLSGQGGYEQYF.

This rearrangement joins TRBV7-6 to TRBJ2-3; 9 bases align to TRBD1. The J segment lost 2 bases and the V segment lost 4 bases, leaving 4 bases of the junction unmatched. Germline V gene lookup returns CDR1 SGHVS and CDR2 FNYEAQ. The CDR3 runs to 15 residues. The CDR3 sequence is CASSSGTGPTDTQYF. CDR3 bases: TGTGCCAGCAGCTCCGGGACAGGGCCCACAGATACGCAGTATTTT.

V is TRBV19 and J is TRBJ1-2; no clear D gene. The CDR3 length is 13 residues. Trimming removed 6 bases from V and 3 bases from J, with 11 bases in between. CDR1 and CDR2 (germline): LNHDA, SQIVND (reference sequence). The CDR3 sequence is CASSLGLDYGYTF. The CDR3 nucleotides read TGTGCCAGTAGCCTGGGCCTAGACTATGGCTACACCTTC. Full variable domain (outside the CDR3, taken from reference TRBV19 and TRBJ1-2): DGGITQSPKYLFRKEGQNVTLSCEQNLNHDAMYWYRQDPGQGLRLIYYSQIVNDFQKGDIAEGYSVSREKKESFPLTVTSAQKNPTAFYLCASSLGLDYGYTFGSGTRLTVV.

The chain has TRBV28 and TRBJ1-1; no definite D call. V was shortened by 6 bases and J by 1 base, with 12 bases between the two germline ends. CDR3 length: 14 residues. Germline V gene lookup returns CDR1 MDHEN and CDR2 SYDVKM. Here the CDR3 reads CASRTPRPNTEAFF. The CDR3 DNA follows: TGTGCCAGCAGGACCCCACGGCCGAACACTGAAGCTTTCTTT.

This clone was seen only once. CDR3 protein: CASSLWTANTGELFF. The CDR3 DNA is TGTGCCAGCAGCCTATGGACAGCGAACACCGGGGAGCTGTTTTTT. This chain connects TRBV5-5 to TRBJ2-2; D may be TRBD1 (6 bases). Trimming took off 4 bases at V and 0 bases at J, with 10 bases between the two ends. The germline V gene has CDR1 SGHKS and CDR2 YYEKEE (reference sequence). The CDR3 totals 15 residues.

This chain links TRBV11-2 with TRBJ2-7; 13 nucleotides agree with TRBD2. After removal of 4 bases from V and 3 bases from J, the junction contained 9 bases not matched to a gene. This CDR3 is 17 amino acids long. CDR1 and CDR2 (germline): SGHAT, FQNNGV. CDR3: CASSSGLAGAGFYEQYF. The DNA of the CDR3 is TGTGCCAGCAGCTCAGGACTAGCGGGAGCAGGATTCTACGAGCAGTACTTC.

The V gene is TRBV4-2, the J gene TRBJ2-1; TRBD1 agrees at 8 bases. V lost 4 bases to trimming and J lost 4 bases; unmatched junction nucleotides: 3. The CDR3 is made up of 14 amino acids. Germline assignment: CDR1 LGHNA and CDR2 YNFKEQ. CDR3 DNA sequence: TGTGCCAGCAGCCGAGGACAGGGTTACAATGAGCAGTTCTTC. This gives the protein CASSRGQGYNEQFF.

The V gene is TRBV5-1, the J gene TRBJ2-1, with 10 bases fitting TRBD2. Germline CDR1 SGHRS, CDR2 YFSETQ. V lost 0 bases and J lost 7; bases outside the gene matches: 10. The CDR3 is 17 amino acids. The CDR3 DNA follows: TGCGCCAGCAGCTTGGCCACATTTAGCGGGAGGCTTAATGAGCAGTTCTTC. As protein: CASSLATFSGRLNEQFF.